Included here is one T cell receptor beta chain sequence, with context. This clone came up once. The clone's antigen remains unknown. No per-base quality is available; no much larger clone lies one base away. At one collaborating source in Seattle, patients were enrolled during active infection and were followed longitudinally through the course of disease. Each collaborating institution followed its own protocols to collect whole blood in K2EDTA tubes. For TCRbeta analysis, collaborator samples were shipped as frozen whole blood, as isolated PBMCs, or as DNA extracted from either sample type. The data were taken from a study of blood T cell repertoires in COVID-19 (dated by TCRdb to the early 2020s). Regarding the study in general: Samples from collaborators originated in the United States, Italy and Spain and spanned both the acute and convalescent phases of COVID-19. Samples came from the ongoing ImmuneRACE study (first 160 participants) plus 1,254 subjects from 6 global collaborators. HLA class I and class II types, where available, came from metadata supplied by the sample provider rather than from assay-based typing. Deeply sampled blood TCRbeta repertoires from subjects exposed to, actively infected with, or recovered from COVID-19 were included in the dataset. A freely available public database, intended as a resource for researchers studying the immune response to SARS-CoV-2, is where the repertoires were released. A de-identified subject ID, COVID-19 status, age in years and sex were almost always included in the sample metadata. The material from the prospective study consisted of cDNA or gDNA derived from T cells, B-cell-depleted T cells, or PBMCs.

The immunoSEQ Assay, a bias-controlled multiplex PCR, was used to amplify TCRbeta CDR3 regions from genomic DNA. The original pipeline was this. The number of nucleated cells in each sample was estimated by amplification of reference gene primers within the assay. To quantify the absolute abundance of each unique TCRbeta CDR3 rearrangement, sequence reads were collapsed and filtered. For each sample, productive Simpson clonality was calculated as the square root of Simpson's diversity index over productive rearrangements. This immuneACCESS table, as held by TCRdb, lists in-frame sequences with V and J called but not all clones. Of the missing ones, under half trace to an unresolved V gene in checked studies; the others have no known cause. The D gene and trimming were derived from the DNA, and the V and J assignments and clone size from that table. The sample table contains about 180,000 clones; only one count was recorded for approximately 80% of them. Over 6.5% of the sample is in the top ten clones.

Beyond this particular receptor, the publication reports: How much clinical and demographic metadata was included differed by source and by participant, and the metadata was provided uncurated.

Source material: peripheral blood. The sequence came from a woman in her thirties or forties with COVID-19, enrolled during active disease.

The bases are TGTGCCAGCCGGACTAGCGGGAGCACAGATACGCAGTATTTT. Its protein product is CASRTSGSTDTQYF. The rearranged chain carries TRBV27 and TRBJ2-3, and 11 junctional nucleotides match TRBD2. For CDR1 and CDR2, the germline V gene (reference sequence) lists MNHEY and SMNVEV. Counted from cysteine to phenylalanine, this CDR3 has 14 amino acids. Only the CDR3 part of the read is kept: 42 bases, read in frame from the first base. Trimming accounts for 8 bases at V and 0 bases at J, while the number of junction bases matched to no gene is 1.